The clone carrying this T cell receptor beta chain has more than one count but fewer than ten. This record comes from a study of blood T cell repertoires in COVID-19. V lost 4 bases and J 4 bases, leaving 5 bases between the germline ends. Germline loops: CDR1 MGHDK, CDR2 SYGVNS. The CDR3 loop spans 11 amino acids. Repertoires were generated with immunoSEQ multiplex PCR, while TCRdb's copy carries only in-frame clones and drops some. The sample consists of 50,000 to 65,000 clones, 85% to 90% of them appearing once. Sequenced input: peripheral blood. This chain links TRBV25-1 with TRBJ2-7, with D tentatively TRBD1 (5 bases). The sequence derives from a human donor in a cohort sampled during active COVID-19. CDR3 nucleotides: TGTGCCAGCAGTGCAGGGTACGAGCAGTACTTC. This codes for CASSAGYEQYF.